This T cell receptor (beta chain) was profiled in a study of CD8 T cells in Susac syndrome. Study-wide context: Patients with Susac syndrome, at blood draw, were therapy-naive, on corticosteroids, or on intravenous immunoglobulin alone.

The germline V gene encodes CDR1 MDHEN and CDR2 SYDVKM. Trimming shortened V by 5 bases and J by 0 bases, and 28 bases separated the two germline ends. This CDR3 spans 21 amino acids. Patients with Susac syndrome met diagnostic criteria that were recently defined for definite or probable disease. CD8+ and CD4+ T cells were negatively isolated; TEMRA cells were FACS-enriched. Random hexamers were used to reverse transcribe 0.5 to 1 ug of RNA. MiXCR was run by TCRdb on the immunoSEQ multiplex PCR reads, yielding one entry per CDR3 protein. In the table there are under 70,000 distinct CDR3 sequences, 95% of which are singletons. Study-wide findings and caveats: The authors acknowledged that the study's TCR sequencing and HLA analysis involved relatively few individuals.

Concerning this clonotype: Its antigen is unidentified.

This chain uses TRBV28 with TRBJ1-4, with a weak D call TRBD1 (5 bases). This clonotype originated in a human donor with Susac syndrome. Sequenced: CD8+ T cells from PBMCs. CDR3 region: CASSEILGTPLPFTTNEKLFF. Written as DNA, the CDR3 is TGTGCCAGCAGTGAGATCCTCGGGACCCCCCTACCATTCACAACTAATGAAAAACTGTTTTTT.